A selection of T cell receptor beta chains follows, all from one sample in a study of T cell repertoires in cytomegalovirus infection. Their recognized antigens are unknown. Each CDR3 protein is one row after TCRdb ran MiXCR on the reads. This sample has around 140,000 distinct CDR3 sequences, with around 30% found just once. The sample consisted of CD8+ T cells from cultured PBMCs, taken from culture after CMV antigen stimulation. All receptors derive from a human donor in good health (CMV status not recorded). Some clones in this sample may be carry-over from other donors' samples. The CDR3 runs from the conserved cysteine through the conserved F or W. Fields, in order: V gene, D gene, CDR3 protein. The D gene is left open where the match is weak.

V: TRBV10-2; D: TRBD2; CDR3: CASLAGVNTGELFF
V: TRBV27; D: TRBD1; CDR3: CASSLTGARGHTEAFF
V: TRBV10-3; D: -; CDR3: CAISELGSNYGYTF
V: TRBV28; D: TRBD1; CDR3: CASSLIPKTGDMTDTQYF
V: TRBV20-1; D: TRBD2; CDR3: CSARDNSGGARNEQYF
V: TRBV6-4; D: -; CDR3: CASSDSRGYGNEQFF
V: TRBV7-9; D: -; CDR3: CASMGISYNEQFF
V: TRBV6-6; D: -; CDR3: CASRLDSTDIEAFF
V: TRBV4-1; D: TRBD1; CDR3: CASSLWDRPSSYNEQFF
V: TRBV11-1; D: -; CDR3: CASSPSGGNYGYTF
V: TRBV12-3/TRBV12-4; D: -; CDR3: CASSLGGEDEQYF
V: TRBV27; D: TRBD2; CDR3: CASTSSGGSGETQYF